This TCR beta chain was obtained from a study of shared clonotypes between healthy human individuals. Remarks on this clone: Its specificity is not known.

Study-wide findings and caveats: Limitation of the genetic and exposure-history diversity represented came from the few donors.

Terminally differentiated effector memory CD45RA+ cells were excluded by CCR7 positive selection of CD45RO-negative cells. Assay: immunoSEQ multiplex PCR; the TCRdb copy retains only in-frame clones and omits some. The repertoire has under 700,000 clones, roughly 95% of them found once; the top ten carry around 0.12%. CDR1 and CDR2 from the germline V gene are LNHDA and SQIVND (reference sequence). The V end was cut by 6 bases, the J end by 3 bases, with 15 bases between. This CDR3 has 14 residues. The source is a woman in her 30s in good health. Sequencing was performed on naive CD8+ T cells sorted from blood. The rearrangement joins TRBV19 to TRBJ2-7, with D possibly matching TRBD1 (6 bases). The DNA for the CDR3 is TGTGCCAGTAGCCCCAGGGGCTCCATCTACGAGCAGTACTTC. The encoded protein is CASSPRGSIYEQYF.